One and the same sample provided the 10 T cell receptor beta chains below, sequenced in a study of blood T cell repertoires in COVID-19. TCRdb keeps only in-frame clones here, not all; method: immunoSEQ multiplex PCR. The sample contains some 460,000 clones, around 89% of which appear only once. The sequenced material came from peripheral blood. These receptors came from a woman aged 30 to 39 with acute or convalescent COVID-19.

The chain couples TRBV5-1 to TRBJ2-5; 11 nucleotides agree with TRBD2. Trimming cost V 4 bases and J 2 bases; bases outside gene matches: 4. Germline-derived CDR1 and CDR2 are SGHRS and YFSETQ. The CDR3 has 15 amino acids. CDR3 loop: CASSRRLAGQETQYF. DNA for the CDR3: TGCGCCAGCAGCCGCCGACTAGCGGGGCAAGAGACCCAGTACTTC.

The CDR3 here is CASSRRGQGAGETQYF. The CDR3 DNA reads as TGTGCCAGCAGCCGAAGAGGGCAGGGGGCGGGGGAGACCCAGTACTTC. The chain couples TRBV2 to TRBJ2-5; TRBD1 agrees at 8 bases. The germline V gene encodes CDR1 SNHLY and CDR2 FYNNEI. The V and J ends lost 6 bases and 5 bases, in that order; junction bases with no gene match: 14. The CDR3 is 16 residues long.

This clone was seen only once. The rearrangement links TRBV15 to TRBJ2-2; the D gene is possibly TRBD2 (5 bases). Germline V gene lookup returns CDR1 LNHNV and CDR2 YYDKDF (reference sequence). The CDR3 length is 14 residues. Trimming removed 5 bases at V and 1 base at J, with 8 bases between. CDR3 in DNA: TGTGCCACCAGCCCGGGGAGGAACACCGGGGAGCTGTTTTTT. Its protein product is CATSPGRNTGELFF.

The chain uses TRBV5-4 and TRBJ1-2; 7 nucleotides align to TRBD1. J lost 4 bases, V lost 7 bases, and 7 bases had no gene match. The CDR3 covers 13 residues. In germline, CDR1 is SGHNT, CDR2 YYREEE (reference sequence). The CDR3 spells CASQYRGAYGYTF. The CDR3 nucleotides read TGTGCCAGCCAGTACAGGGGCGCCTATGGCTACACCTTC.

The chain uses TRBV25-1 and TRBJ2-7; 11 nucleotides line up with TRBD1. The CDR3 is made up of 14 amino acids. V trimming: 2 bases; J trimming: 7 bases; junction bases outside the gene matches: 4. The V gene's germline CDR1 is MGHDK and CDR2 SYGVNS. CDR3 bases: TGTGCCAGCAGTGAACCAGGGACAGGGGGTGAGCAGTACTTC. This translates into CASSEPGTGGEQYF.

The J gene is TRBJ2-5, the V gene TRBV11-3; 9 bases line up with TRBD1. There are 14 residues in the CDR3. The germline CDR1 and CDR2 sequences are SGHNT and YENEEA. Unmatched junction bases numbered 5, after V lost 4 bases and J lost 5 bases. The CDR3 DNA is TGTGCCAGCAGCTCACAGGGGGCTTCGGAGACCCAGTACTTC. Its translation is CASSSQGASETQYF.

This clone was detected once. The CDR3 DNA reads as TGTGCCAGCAGCTTAGGCAGTGCCAAAAACATTCAGTACTTC. Its translation: CASSLGSAKNIQYF. The chain employs TRBV13 and TRBJ2-4; D call uncertain. Germline CDR1 is PRHDT and CDR2 is FYEKMQ (reference sequence). CDR3 length: 14 residues. V shed 0 bases and J shed 1 base, with 4 bases lying between them.

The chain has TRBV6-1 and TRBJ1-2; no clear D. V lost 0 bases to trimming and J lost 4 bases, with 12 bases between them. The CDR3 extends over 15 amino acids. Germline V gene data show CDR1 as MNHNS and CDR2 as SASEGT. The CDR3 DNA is TGTGCCAGCAGTGAAGCAGTCAGAGACTTCTATGGCTACACCTTC. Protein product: CASSEAVRDFYGYTF.

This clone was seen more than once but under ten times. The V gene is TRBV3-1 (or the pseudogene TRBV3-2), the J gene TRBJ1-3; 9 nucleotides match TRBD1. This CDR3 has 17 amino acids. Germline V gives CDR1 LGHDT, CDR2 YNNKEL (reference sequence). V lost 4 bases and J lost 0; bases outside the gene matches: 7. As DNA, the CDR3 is TGTGCCAGCAGCCGGGGACAGGGAATGGACTCTGGAAACACCATATATTTT. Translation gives CASSRGQGMDSGNTIYF.

The CDR3 DNA reads as TGTGCCCCATCGGAGGGGAACAATGAGCAGTTCTTC. Its translation: CAPSEGNNEQFF. The V gene is TRBV7-9, the J gene TRBJ2-1; tentative D call: TRBD2 (6 bases). The CDR3 totals 12 residues. V was pared by 11 bases and J by 5 bases, with 13 bases between. The germline V gene has CDR1 SEHNR and CDR2 FQNEAQ (reference sequence). Full variable domain (outside the CDR3, taken from reference TRBV7-9 and TRBJ2-1): DTGVSQNPRHKITKRGQNVTFRCDPISEHNRLYWYRQTLGQGPEFLTYFQNEAQLEKSRLLSDRFSAERPKGSFSTLEIQRTEQGDSAMYLCAPSEGNNEQFFGPGTRLTVL.